Described below is a single TCR beta chain sequence and its context. As originally analysed: Estimates of nucleated cell counts were drawn from the amplification of reference gene primers. Using immunoSEQ multiplex PCR, the repertoire was profiled, and TCRdb retains in-frame clones only, with some absent. The V and J calls and the clone size are those of that table, but D and trimming were determined from the DNA. The sample holds roughly 200,000 clones; around nine tenths are singletons and the top ten take 6%. This sample is part of a study of blood T cell repertoires in COVID-19. Study at large: The study drew acute and convalescent COVID-19 samples from the United States, Italy and Spain. PBMCs, B-cell-depleted T cells, or T cells were the source of the cDNA or gDNA that made up the material.

Germline CDR1 and CDR2: SGHRS and YFSETQ. Trimming took 4 bases from V and 0 from J, leaving 11 bases between them. This CDR3 spans 16 amino acids. Sequencing was performed on peripheral blood. The chain links TRBV5-1 to TRBJ2-6; a weak D match, TRBD1 (5 bases). This receptor was obtained from a man aged 35-49 years with active or convalescent COVID-19. CDR3 DNA sequence: TGCGCCAGCAGCCTCAGGGCCAGCTCTGGGGCCAACGTCCTGACTTTC. This sequence encodes CASSLRASSGANVLTF. The full variable domain, rest sourced from reference TRBV5-1 and TRBJ2-6, is KAGVTQTPRYLIKTRGQQVTLSCSPISGHRSVSWYQQTPGQGLQFLFEYFSETQRNKGNFPGRFSGRQFSNSRSEMNVSTLELGDSALYLCASSLRASSGANVLTFGAGSRLTVL.